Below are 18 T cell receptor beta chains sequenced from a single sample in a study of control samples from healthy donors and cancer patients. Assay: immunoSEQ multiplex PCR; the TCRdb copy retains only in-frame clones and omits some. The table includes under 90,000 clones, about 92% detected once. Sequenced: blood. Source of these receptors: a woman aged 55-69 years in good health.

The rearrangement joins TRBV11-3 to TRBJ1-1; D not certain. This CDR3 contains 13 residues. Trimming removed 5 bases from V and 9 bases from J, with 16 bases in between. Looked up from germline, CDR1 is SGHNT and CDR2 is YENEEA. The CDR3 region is CASSLNQKAKAFF. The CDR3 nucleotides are TGTGCCAGCAGCCTAAATCAGAAAGCTAAAGCTTTCTTT.

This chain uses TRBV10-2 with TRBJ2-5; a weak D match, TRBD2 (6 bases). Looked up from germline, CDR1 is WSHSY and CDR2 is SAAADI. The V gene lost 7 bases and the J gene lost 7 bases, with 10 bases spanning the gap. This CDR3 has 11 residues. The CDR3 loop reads CASNMGGTQYF. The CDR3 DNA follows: TGCGCCAGCAATATGGGGGGGACCCAGTACTTC.

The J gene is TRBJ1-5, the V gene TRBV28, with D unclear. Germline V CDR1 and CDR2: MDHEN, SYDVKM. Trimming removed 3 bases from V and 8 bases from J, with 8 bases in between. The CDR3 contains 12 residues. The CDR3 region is CASSLDRKPQHF. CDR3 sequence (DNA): TGTGCCAGCAGTTTGGACCGAAAGCCCCAGCATTTT.

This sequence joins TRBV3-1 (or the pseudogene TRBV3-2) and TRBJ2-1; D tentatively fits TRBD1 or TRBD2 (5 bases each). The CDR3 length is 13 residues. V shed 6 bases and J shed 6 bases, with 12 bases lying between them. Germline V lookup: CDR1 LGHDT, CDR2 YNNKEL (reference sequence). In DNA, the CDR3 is TGTGCCAGCAGTTCCGAGGGGCCCAATGAGCAGTTCTTC. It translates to CASSSEGPNEQFF.

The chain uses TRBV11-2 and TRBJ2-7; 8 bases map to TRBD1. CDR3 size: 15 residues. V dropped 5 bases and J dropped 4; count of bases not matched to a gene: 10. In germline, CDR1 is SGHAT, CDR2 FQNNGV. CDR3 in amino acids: CASSSAWTGRYEQYF. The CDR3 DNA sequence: TGTGCCAGCAGCAGCGCGTGGACAGGGAGATACGAGCAGTACTTC.

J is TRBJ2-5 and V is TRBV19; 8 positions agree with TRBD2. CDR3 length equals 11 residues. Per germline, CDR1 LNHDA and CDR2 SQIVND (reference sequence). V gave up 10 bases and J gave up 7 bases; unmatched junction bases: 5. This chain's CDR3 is CATGTRGTQYF. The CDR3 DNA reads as TGTGCCACCGGGACTAGAGGGACCCAGTACTTC.

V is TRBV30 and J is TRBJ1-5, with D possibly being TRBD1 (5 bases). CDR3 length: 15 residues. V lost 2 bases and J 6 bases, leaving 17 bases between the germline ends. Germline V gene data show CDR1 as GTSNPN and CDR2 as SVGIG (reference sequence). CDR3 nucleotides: TGTGCCTGGAGTCCTAGGGGTGGGAGCCGTCAGCCCCAGCATTTT. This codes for CAWSPRGGSRQPQHF.

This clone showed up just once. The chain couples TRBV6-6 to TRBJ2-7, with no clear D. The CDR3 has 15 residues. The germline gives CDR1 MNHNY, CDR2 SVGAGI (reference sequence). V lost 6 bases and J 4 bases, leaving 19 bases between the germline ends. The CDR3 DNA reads TGTGCCAGCAGCCAACCCCTGGGTGGTCGGTACGAGCAGTACTTC. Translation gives CASSQPLGGRYEQYF.

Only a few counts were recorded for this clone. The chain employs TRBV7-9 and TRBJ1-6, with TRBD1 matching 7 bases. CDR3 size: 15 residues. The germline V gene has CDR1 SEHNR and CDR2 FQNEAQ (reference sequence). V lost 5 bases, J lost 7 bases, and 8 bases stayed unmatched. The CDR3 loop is CASSPQGSVNSPLHF. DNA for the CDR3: TGTGCCAGCAGCCCACAGGGGAGCGTGAATTCACCCCTCCACTTT.

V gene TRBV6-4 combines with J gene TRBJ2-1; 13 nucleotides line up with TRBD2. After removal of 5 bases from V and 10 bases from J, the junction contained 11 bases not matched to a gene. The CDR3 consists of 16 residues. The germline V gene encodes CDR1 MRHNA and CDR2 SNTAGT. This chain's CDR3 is CASSSQGTSGTGEQFF. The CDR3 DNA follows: TGTGCCAGCAGTTCCCAAGGGACTAGCGGGACCGGCGAGCAGTTCTTC.

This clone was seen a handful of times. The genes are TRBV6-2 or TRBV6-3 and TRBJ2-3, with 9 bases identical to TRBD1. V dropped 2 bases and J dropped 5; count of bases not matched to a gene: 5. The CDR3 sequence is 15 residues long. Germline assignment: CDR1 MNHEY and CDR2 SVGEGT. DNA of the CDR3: TGTGCCAGCAGTTACACAGGGGGCGAGCTAGATACGCAGTATTTT. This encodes CASSYTGGELDTQYF.

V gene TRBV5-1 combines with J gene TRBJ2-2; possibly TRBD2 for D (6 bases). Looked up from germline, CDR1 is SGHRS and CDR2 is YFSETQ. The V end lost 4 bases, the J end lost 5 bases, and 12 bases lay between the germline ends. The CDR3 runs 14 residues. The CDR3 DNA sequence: TGCGCCAGCAGCACCGGGACTCGAACCGGGGAGCTGTTTTTT. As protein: CASSTGTRTGELFF.

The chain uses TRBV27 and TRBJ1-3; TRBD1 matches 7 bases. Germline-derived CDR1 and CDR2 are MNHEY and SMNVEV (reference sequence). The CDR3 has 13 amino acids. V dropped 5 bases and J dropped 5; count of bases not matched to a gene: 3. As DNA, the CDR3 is TGTGCCAGCAGTCCGACAGGGAGAAACACCATATATTTT. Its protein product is CASSPTGRNTIYF.

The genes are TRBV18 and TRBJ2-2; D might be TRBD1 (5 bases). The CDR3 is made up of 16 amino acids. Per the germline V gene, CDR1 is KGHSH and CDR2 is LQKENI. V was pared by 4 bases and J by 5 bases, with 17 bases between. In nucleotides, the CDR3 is TGTGCCAGCTCACTAAGAACAGGCCCTTGGACCGGGGAGCTGTTTTTT. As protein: CASSLRTGPWTGELFF.

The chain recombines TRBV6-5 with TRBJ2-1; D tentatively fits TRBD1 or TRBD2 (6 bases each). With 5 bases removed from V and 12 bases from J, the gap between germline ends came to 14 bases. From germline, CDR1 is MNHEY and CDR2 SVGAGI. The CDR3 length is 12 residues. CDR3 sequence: CASSRRGQMQFF. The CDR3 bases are TGTGCCAGCAGTCGCCGGGGGCAGATGCAGTTCTTC.

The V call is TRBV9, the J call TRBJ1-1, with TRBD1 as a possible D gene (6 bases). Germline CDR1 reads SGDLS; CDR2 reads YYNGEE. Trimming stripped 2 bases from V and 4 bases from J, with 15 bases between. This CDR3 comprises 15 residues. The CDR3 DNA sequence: TGTGCCAGCAGCGTCGGTGGGACAAGGGGCACTGAAGCTTTCTTT. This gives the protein CASSVGGTRGTEAFF.

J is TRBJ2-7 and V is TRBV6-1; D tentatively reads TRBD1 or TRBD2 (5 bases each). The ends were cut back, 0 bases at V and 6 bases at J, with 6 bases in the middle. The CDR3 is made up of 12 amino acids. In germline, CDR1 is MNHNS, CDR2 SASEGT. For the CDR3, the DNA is TGTGCCAGCAGTGAAGCAGGGACCGAGCAGTACTTC. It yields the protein CASSEAGTEQYF.

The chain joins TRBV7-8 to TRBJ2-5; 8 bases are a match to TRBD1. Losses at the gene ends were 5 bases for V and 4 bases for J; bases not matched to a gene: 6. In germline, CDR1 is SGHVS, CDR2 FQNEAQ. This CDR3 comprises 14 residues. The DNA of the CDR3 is TGTGCCAGCAGCGCCCTGACAGGGGTAGAGACCCAGTACTTC. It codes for CASSALTGVETQYF. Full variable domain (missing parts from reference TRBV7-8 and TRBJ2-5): GAGVSQSPRYKVAKRGQDVALRCDPISGHVSLFWYQQALGQGPEFLTYFQNEAQLDKSGLPSDRFFAERPEGSVSTLKIQRTQQEDSAVYLCASSALTGVETQYFGPGTRLLVL.